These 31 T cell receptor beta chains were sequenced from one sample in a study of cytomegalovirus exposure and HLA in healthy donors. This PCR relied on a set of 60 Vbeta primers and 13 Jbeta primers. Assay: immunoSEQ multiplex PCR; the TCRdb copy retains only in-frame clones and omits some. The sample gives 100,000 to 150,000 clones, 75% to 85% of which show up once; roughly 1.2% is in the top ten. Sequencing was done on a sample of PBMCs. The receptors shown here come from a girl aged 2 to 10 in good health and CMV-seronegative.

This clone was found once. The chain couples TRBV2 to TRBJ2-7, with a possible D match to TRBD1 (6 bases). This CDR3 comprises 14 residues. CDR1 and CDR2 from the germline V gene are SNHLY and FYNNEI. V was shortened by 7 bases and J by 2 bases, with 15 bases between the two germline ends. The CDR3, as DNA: TGTGCCAGCACTTTCGGGACATCCCCCTACGAGCAGTACTTC. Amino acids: CASTFGTSPYEQYF. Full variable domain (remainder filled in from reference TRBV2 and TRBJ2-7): EPEVTQTPSHQVTQMGQEVILRCVPISNHLYFYWYRQILGQKVEFLVSFYNNEISEKSEIFDDQFSVERPDGSNFTLKIRSTKLEDSAMYFCASTFGTSPYEQYFGPGTRLTVT.

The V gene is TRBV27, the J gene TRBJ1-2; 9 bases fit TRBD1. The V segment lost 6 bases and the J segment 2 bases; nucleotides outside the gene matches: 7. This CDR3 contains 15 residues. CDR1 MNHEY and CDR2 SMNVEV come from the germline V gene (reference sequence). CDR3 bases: TGTGCCAGCAGCCCTTCGACAGGGGGGAACTATGGCTACACCTTC. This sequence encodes CASSPSTGGNYGYTF.

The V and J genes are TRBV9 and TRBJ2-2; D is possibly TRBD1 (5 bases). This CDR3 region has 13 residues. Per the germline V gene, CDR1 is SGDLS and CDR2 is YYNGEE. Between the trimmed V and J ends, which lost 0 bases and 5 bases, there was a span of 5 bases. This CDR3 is CASSVAGTGELFF. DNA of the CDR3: TGTGCCAGCAGCGTAGCAGGGACCGGGGAGCTGTTTTTT.

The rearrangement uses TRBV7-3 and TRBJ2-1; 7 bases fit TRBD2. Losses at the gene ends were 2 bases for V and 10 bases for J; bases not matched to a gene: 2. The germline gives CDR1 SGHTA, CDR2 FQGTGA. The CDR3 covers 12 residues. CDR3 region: CASSLAGVEQFF. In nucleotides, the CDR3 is TGTGCCAGCAGCTTAGCGGGAGTCGAGCAGTTCTTC.

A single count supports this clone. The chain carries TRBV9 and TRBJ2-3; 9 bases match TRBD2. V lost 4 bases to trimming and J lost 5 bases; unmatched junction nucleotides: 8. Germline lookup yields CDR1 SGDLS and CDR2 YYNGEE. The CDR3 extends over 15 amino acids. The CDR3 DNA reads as TGTGCCAGCAGCTACGGGACTAGCCAGGTAGATACGCAGTATTTT. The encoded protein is CASSYGTSQVDTQYF.

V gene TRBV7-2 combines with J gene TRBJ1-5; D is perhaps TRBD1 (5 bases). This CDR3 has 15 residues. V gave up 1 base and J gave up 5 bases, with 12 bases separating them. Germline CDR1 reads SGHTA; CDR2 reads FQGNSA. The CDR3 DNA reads TGTGCCAGCAGCTTAGTTACTGGGGCCCATCAGCCCCAGCATTTT. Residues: CASSLVTGAHQPQHF. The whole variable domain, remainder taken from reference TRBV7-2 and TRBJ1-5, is GAGVSQSPSNKVTEKGKDVELRCDPISGHTALYWYRQSLGQGLEFLIYFQGNSAPDKSGLPSDRFSAERTGGSVSTLTIQRTQQEDSAVYLCASSLVTGAHQPQHFGDGTRLSIL.

CDR3: CASSMRAGVDTDTQYF. The DNA for the CDR3 is TGTGCCAGTAGTATGAGGGCGGGAGTGGACACAGATACGCAGTATTTT. The V call is TRBV19, the J call TRBJ2-3; 7 bases match TRBD2. This CDR3 contains 16 residues. Germline CDR1 and CDR2: LNHDA and SQIVND (reference sequence). The V gene end was trimmed by 3 bases and the J gene end by 2 bases; junction bases not matched to a gene: 8.

The CDR3 DNA is TGTGCCAGCAGTTACGGGGACAGGGGGTACGAGCAGTACTTC. Amino acid sequence: CASSYGDRGYEQYF. V and J are TRBV6-5 and TRBJ2-7; 11 bases fit TRBD1. CDR1 and CDR2 (germline): MNHEY, SVGAGI. Unmatched junction bases numbered 1, after V lost 2 bases and J lost 4 bases. The CDR3 spans 14 residues.

CDR3 region: CASSFRDRVSYEQYF. The CDR3 nucleotides read TGTGCCAGCAGCTTCCGGGACAGGGTCTCCTACGAGCAGTACTTC. The V call is TRBV5-6, the J call TRBJ2-7; 9 nucleotides agree with TRBD1. Germline CDR1 SGHDT, CDR2 YYEEEE. CDR3 length: 15 amino acids. The V gene end was trimmed by 2 bases and the J gene end by 0 bases; junction bases not matched to a gene: 3.

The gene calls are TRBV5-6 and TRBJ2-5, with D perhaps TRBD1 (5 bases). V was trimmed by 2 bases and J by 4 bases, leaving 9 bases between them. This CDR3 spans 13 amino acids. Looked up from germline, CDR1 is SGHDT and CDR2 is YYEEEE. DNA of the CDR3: TGTGCCAGCAGCTTAGGGCAGGGAGAGACCCAGTACTTC. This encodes CASSLGQGETQYF. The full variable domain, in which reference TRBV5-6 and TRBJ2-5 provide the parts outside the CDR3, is DAGVTQSPTHLIKTRGQQVTLRCSPKSGHDTVSWYQQALGQGPQFIFQYYEEEERQRGNFPDRFSGHQFPNYSSELNVNALLLGDSALYLCASSLGQGETQYFGPGTRLLVL.

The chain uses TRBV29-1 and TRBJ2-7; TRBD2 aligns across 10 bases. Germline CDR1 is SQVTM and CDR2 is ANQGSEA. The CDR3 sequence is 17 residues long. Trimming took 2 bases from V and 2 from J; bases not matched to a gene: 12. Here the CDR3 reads CSVEIWASGRGPYEQYF. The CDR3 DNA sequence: TGCAGCGTTGAAATATGGGCTAGCGGGAGAGGCCCCTACGAGCAGTACTTC.

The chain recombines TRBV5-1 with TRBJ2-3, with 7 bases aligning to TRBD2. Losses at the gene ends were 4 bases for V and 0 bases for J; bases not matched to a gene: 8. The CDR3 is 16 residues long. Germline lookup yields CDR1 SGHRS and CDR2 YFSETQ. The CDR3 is CASSLQRDHSTDTQYF. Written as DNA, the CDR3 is TGCGCCAGCAGCCTTCAGCGGGACCATAGCACAGATACGCAGTATTTT.

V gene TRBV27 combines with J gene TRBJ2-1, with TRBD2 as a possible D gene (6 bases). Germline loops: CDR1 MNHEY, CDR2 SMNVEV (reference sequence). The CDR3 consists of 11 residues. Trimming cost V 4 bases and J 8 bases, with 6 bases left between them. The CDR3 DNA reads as TGTGCCAGCAGTTGGGGGGATGAGCAGTTCTTC. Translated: CASSWGDEQFF.

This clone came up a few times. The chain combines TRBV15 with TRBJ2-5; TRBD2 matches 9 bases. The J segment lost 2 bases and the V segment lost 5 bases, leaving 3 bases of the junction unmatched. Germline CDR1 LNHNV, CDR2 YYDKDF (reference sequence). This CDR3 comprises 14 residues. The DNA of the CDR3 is TGTGCCACCAGCCCTAGCGGGGTTCAAGAGACCCAGTACTTC. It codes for CATSPSGVQETQYF. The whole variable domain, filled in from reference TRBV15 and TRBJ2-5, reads DAMVIQNPRYQVTQFGKPVTLSCSQTLNHNVMYWYQQKSSQAPKLLFHYYDKDFNNEADTPDNFQSRRPNTSFCFLDIRSPGLGDTAMYLCATSPSGVQETQYFGPGTRLLVL.

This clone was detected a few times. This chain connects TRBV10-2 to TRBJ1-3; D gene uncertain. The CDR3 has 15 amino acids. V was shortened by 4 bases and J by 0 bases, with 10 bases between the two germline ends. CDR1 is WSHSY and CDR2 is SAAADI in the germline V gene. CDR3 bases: TGCGCCAGCAGTGTGAGAGGGAGCTCTGGAAACACCATATATTTT. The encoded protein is CASSVRGSSGNTIYF.

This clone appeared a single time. CDR3 in amino acids: CASSQRDSPSTEQYF. The CDR3 coding sequence is TGCGCCAGCAGCCAGAGGGACAGCCCCTCTACCGAGCAGTACTTC. The rearrangement links TRBV4-1 to TRBJ2-5, with TRBD1 matching 7 bases. The end of the DNA is better explained by TRBJ2-7, so the J call may be wrong. CDR3 length: 15 amino acids. CDR1 is MGHRA, CDR2 YSYEKL, per germline.

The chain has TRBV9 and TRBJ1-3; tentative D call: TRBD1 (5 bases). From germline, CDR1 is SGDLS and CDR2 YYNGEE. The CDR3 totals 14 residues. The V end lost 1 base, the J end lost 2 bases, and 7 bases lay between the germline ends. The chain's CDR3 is CASSVQGTGNTIYF. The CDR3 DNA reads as TGTGCCAGCAGCGTACAGGGAACTGGAAACACCATATATTTT.

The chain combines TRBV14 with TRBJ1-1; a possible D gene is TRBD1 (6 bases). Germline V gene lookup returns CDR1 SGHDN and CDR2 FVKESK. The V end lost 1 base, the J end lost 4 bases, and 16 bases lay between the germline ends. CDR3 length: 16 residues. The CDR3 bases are TGTGCCAGCAGCCAAGTTAGGGGGGGGAGTACCACTGAAGCTTTCTTT. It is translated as CASSQVRGGSTTEAFF.

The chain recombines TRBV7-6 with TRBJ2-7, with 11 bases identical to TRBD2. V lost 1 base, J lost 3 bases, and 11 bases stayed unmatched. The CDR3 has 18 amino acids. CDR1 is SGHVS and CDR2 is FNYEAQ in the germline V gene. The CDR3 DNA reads TGTGCCAGCAGCTTAGATGATGGGACTAGCGGAACCCTCTACGAGCAGTACTTC. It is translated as CASSLDDGTSGTLYEQYF.

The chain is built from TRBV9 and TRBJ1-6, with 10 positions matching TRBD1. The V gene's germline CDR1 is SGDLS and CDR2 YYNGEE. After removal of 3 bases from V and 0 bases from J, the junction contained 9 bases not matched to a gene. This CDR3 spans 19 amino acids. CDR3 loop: CASSAGTGAKSSYNSPLHF. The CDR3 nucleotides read TGTGCCAGCAGCGCGGGGACAGGGGCGAAAAGCTCCTATAATTCACCCCTCCACTTT.

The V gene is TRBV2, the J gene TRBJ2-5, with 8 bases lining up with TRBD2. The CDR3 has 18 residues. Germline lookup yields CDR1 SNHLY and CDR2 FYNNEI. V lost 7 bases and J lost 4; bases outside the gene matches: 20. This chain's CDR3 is CASTPMGVGRGALETQYF. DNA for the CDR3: TGTGCCAGCACCCCAATGGGCGTTGGGCGGGGGGCTTTAGAGACCCAGTACTTC.

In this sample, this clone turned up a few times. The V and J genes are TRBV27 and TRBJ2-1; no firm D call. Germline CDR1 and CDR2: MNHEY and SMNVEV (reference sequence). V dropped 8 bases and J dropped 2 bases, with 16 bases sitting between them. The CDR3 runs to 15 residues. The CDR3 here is CASFAARSAYNEQFF. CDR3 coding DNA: TGTGCCAGCTTTGCCGCTCGGAGCGCCTACAATGAGCAGTTCTTC.

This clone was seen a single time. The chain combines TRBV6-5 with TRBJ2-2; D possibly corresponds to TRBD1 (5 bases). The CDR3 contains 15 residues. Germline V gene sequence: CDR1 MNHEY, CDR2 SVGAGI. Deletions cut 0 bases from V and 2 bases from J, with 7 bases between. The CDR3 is CASSYSDTNTGELFF. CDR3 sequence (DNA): TGTGCCAGCAGTTACTCGGACACCAACACCGGGGAGCTGTTTTTT.

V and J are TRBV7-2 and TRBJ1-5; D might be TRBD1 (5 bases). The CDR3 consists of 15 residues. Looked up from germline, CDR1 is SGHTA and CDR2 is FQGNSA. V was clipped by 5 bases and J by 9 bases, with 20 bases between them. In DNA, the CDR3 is TGTGCCAGCAGCCCCGGGGGAGGGGCTCCTGTGCCCCAGCATTTT. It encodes CASSPGGGAPVPQHF.

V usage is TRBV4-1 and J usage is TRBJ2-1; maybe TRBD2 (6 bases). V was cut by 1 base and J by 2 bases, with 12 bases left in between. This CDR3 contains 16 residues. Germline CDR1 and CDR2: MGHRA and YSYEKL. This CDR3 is CASSQVSGPPYNEQFF. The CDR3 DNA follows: TGCGCCAGCAGCCAAGTCAGCGGGCCCCCCTACAATGAGCAGTTCTTC.

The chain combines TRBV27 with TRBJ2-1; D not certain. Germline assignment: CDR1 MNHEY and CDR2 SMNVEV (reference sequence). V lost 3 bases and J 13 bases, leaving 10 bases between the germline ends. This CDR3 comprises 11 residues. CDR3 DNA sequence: TGTGCCAGCAGTTTCCGGTCTGAACAGTTCTTC. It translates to CASSFRSEQFF.

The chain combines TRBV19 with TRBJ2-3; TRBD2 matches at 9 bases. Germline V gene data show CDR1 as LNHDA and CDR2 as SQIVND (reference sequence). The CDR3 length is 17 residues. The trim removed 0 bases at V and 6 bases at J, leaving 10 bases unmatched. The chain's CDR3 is CASSIDGTSFTWDTQYF. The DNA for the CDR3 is TGTGCCAGTAGTATAGACGGGACTAGCTTTACCTGGGATACGCAGTATTTT. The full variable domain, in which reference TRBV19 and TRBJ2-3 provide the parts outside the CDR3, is DGGITQSPKYLFRKEGQNVTLSCEQNLNHDAMYWYRQDPGQGLRLIYYSQIVNDFQKGDIAEGYSVSREKKESFPLTVTSAQKNPTAFYLCASSIDGTSFTWDTQYFGPGTRLTVL.

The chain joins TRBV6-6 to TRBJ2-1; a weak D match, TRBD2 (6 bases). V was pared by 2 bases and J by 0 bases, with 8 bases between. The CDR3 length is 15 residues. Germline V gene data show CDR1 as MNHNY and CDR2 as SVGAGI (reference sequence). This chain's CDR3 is CASSYRRDSYNEQFF. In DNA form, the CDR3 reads TGTGCCAGCAGTTACCGGCGGGACTCCTACAATGAGCAGTTCTTC.

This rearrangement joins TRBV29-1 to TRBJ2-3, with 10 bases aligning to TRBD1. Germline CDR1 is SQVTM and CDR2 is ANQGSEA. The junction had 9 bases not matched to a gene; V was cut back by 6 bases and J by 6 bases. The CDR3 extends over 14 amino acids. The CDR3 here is CSVTGTGVIDTQYF. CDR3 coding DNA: TGCAGCGTGACCGGGACAGGGGTAATCGATACGCAGTATTTT.

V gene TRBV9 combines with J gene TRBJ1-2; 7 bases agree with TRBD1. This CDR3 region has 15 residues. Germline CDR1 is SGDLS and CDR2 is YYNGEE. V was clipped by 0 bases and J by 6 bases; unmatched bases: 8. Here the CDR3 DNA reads TGTGCCAGCAGCGTAGGAGAAGGGGGCGTCGATGGCTACACCTTC. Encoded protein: CASSVGEGGVDGYTF.

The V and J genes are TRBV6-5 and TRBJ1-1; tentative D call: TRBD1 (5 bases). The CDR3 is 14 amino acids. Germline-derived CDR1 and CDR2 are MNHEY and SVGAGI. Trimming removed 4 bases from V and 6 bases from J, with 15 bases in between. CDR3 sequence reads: CASSFTGTLPEAFF. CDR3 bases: TGTGCCAGCAGTTTTACCGGGACTCTCCCTGAAGCTTTCTTT.